This passage covers 18 T cell receptor beta chains from one sample sequenced in a study of cytomegalovirus exposure and HLA in healthy donors. Primers for the PCR totalled 60 Vbeta and 13 Jbeta. Profiled with immunoSEQ multiplex PCR; TCRdb holds only in-frame clones, not every one. The table includes around 95,000 clones, around 74% detected once. The specimen sequenced was PBMCs. All receptors come from a man aged 25-45 years in good health and CMV-seropositive.

The chain couples TRBV28 to TRBJ2-5; D may be TRBD2 (5 bases). V was pared by 10 bases and J by 1 base, with 10 bases between. The CDR3 is 12 residues long. Per the germline V gene, CDR1 is MDHEN and CDR2 is SYDVKM. The CDR3 DNA follows: TGTGCCATCGGACTGCCCCAAGAGACCCAGTACTTC. It specifies CAIGLPQETQYF.

The V and J genes are TRBV7-8 and TRBJ2-1; D may be TRBD2 (6 bases). Trimming removed 3 bases at V and 4 bases at J, with 7 bases between. The CDR3 is 13 residues long. Germline V gene lookup returns CDR1 SGHVS and CDR2 FQNEAQ. CDR3 amino acids: CASSFGRYNEQFF. CDR3 sequence (DNA): TGTGCCAGCAGCTTCGGGAGATACAATGAGCAGTTCTTC.

The V and J genes are TRBV6-5 and TRBJ1-6; D gene uncertain. In germline, CDR1 is MNHEY, CDR2 SVGAGI. There are 14 residues in the CDR3. The CDR3, as DNA: TGTGCAATTCATTCAGGCAGGCCCAATTCACCCCTCCACTTT. This gives the protein CAIHSGRPNSPLHF.

This chain joins TRBV7-8 and TRBJ2-2, with TRBD1 identical over 8 bases. The germline CDR1 and CDR2 sequences are SGHVS and FQNEAQ. After removal of 1 base from V and 3 bases from J, the junction contained 13 bases not matched to a gene. The CDR3 runs to 19 residues. CDR3 DNA sequence: TGTGCCAGCAGCTTAGACCTGGGACAGGCGATGGGGGACACCGGGGAGCTGTTTTTT. This codes for CASSLDLGQAMGDTGELFF.

The chain links TRBV6-4 to TRBJ2-7; 8 positions match TRBD1. The CDR3 is 15 amino acids. V lost 7 bases, J lost 2 bases, and 10 bases stayed unmatched. The germline V gene encodes CDR1 MRHNA and CDR2 SNTAGT. This CDR3 is CASKPRTGTTYEQYF. The CDR3 DNA reads as TGTGCCAGCAAACCGAGGACAGGGACCACCTACGAGCAGTACTTC.

The chain recombines TRBV18 with TRBJ2-7; 12 nucleotides line up with TRBD2. Germline CDR1 and CDR2: KGHSH and LQKENI. Trimming took 3 bases from V and 4 from J; bases not matched to a gene: 4. The CDR3 consists of 15 residues. The CDR3, as DNA: TGTGCCAGCTCACCGCCCGGGACTAGCGGGTACGAGCAGTACTTC. Translating gives CASSPPGTSGYEQYF.

This chain links TRBV6-1 with TRBJ1-2; D is perhaps TRBD1 (5 bases). The germline gives CDR1 MNHNS, CDR2 SASEGT. The V gene lost 8 bases and the J gene lost 6 bases, with 22 bases spanning the gap. CDR3 length equals 15 residues. The CDR3 is CASPGGDFRTHGYTF. CDR3 nucleotide sequence: TGTGCCAGCCCCGGGGGGGACTTTCGAACCCATGGCTACACCTTC.

The rearrangement joins TRBV9 to TRBJ2-7, with 13 positions matching TRBD2. The CDR3 has 15 residues. CDR1 SGDLS and CDR2 YYNGEE come from the germline V gene. Trimming removed 0 bases from V and 3 bases from J; junction bases left unmatched: 0. The CDR3 protein is CASSVGLAGGYEQYF. In nucleotides, the CDR3 is TGTGCCAGCAGCGTAGGACTAGCGGGGGGCTACGAGCAGTACTTC.

This clone appeared a single time. The chain has TRBV11-2 and TRBJ2-7, with D tentatively TRBD2 (6 bases). V shed 5 bases and J shed 2 bases, with 13 bases lying between them. CDR1 is SGHAT, CDR2 FQNNGV, per germline. This CDR3 is 14 amino acids long. CDR3 residues: CASSPRLGTYEQYF. CDR3 nucleotides: TGTGCCAGCAGCCCCCGACTAGGAACCTACGAGCAGTACTTC. Variable domain in full (rest from reference TRBV11-2 and TRBJ2-7): EAGVAQSPRYKIIEKRQSVAFWCNPISGHATLYWYQQILGQGPKLLIQFQNNGVVDDSQLPKDRFSAERLKGVDSTLKIQPAKLEDSAVYLCASSPRLGTYEQYFGPGTRLTVT.

This chain links TRBV28 with TRBJ1-1; 7 bases are shared with TRBD1. The germline V gene has CDR1 MDHEN and CDR2 SYDVKM. The ends lost 6 bases at V and 1 base at J; junction bases unmatched: 8. CDR3 length equals 15 residues. The CDR3 spells CASRQEYRGNTEAFF. CDR3 nucleotide sequence: TGTGCCAGCAGGCAGGAATACAGGGGGAACACTGAAGCTTTCTTT. Drawing the rest from reference TRBV28 and TRBJ1-1, the complete variable domain is DVKVTQSSRYLVKRTGEKVFLECVQDMDHENMFWYRQDPGLGLRLIYFSYDVKMKEKGDIPEGYSVSREKKERFSLILESASTNQTSMYLCASRQEYRGNTEAFFGQGTRLTVV.

J is TRBJ2-7 and V is TRBV9, with 7 bases matching TRBD1. Germline V gene lookup returns CDR1 SGDLS and CDR2 YYNGEE. The CDR3 sequence is 14 residues long. Losses at the gene ends were 2 bases for V and 2 bases for J; bases not matched to a gene: 4. The CDR3 coding sequence is TGTGCCAGCAGCGTGAAGGACAGGACCTACGAGCAGTACTTC. It is translated as CASSVKDRTYEQYF.

V is TRBV30 and J is TRBJ2-7; 7 bases align to TRBD1. Germline CDR1 GTSNPN, CDR2 SVGIG (reference sequence). CDR3 length: 14 residues. Germline trimming cut 0 bases from V and 1 base from J; bases unmatched to any gene: 3. The CDR3 protein is CAWSVRGLSYEQYF. CDR3 nucleotide sequence: TGTGCCTGGAGTGTAAGGGGGCTTTCCTACGAGCAGTACTTC.

In its sample, this clone was seen once. This same CDR3 is encoded by further DNA sequences in the sample. This chain connects TRBV5-6 to TRBJ2-7, with TRBD2 as a possible D gene (5 bases). Germline-derived CDR1 and CDR2 are SGHDT and YYEEEE. The V end was cut by 4 bases, the J end by 2 bases, with 13 bases between. The CDR3 loop spans 14 amino acids. The CDR3 coding sequence is TGTGCCAGCAGCCTGGGGTGGGGAGCCTACGAGCAGTACTTC. The encoded protein is CASSLGWGAYEQYF.

This clone came up a few times. The chain combines TRBV6-4 with TRBJ2-2; 11 bases are shared with TRBD2. There are 15 residues in the CDR3. J lost 4 bases, V lost 5 bases, and 3 bases had no gene match. Germline V gives CDR1 MRHNA, CDR2 SNTAGT. The CDR3 sequence is CASSPTSGGTGELFF. CDR3 nucleotides: TGTGCCAGCAGTCCCACTAGCGGGGGCACCGGGGAGCTGTTTTTT.

The rearrangement links TRBV7-9 to TRBJ1-2, with 7 nucleotides matching TRBD1. The CDR3 totals 15 residues. Germline CDR1 and CDR2: SEHNR and FQNEAQ (reference sequence). The V gene end was trimmed by 4 bases and the J gene end by 2 bases; junction bases not matched to a gene: 7. The CDR3 spells CASSYSGGSNYGYTF. In DNA, the CDR3 is TGTGCCAGCAGCTATTCAGGGGGTTCAAACTATGGCTACACCTTC.

This clone was observed a handful of times. The genes are TRBV7-9 and TRBJ1-5, with D hard to call. Trimming left V 4 bases short and J 7 bases short, with 17 bases between. The CDR3 loop spans 15 amino acids. Germline loops: CDR1 SEHNR, CDR2 FQNEAQ (reference sequence). The CDR3 loop is CASSSARGGQQPQHF. The CDR3 nucleotides are TGTGCCAGCAGCTCCGCCCGGGGTGGCCAGCAGCCCCAGCATTTT.

The chain couples TRBV30 to TRBJ1-6; D uncertain. CDR3 length equals 13 residues. V was trimmed by 0 bases and J by 7 bases, leaving 7 bases between them. CDR1 and CDR2 from the germline V gene are GTSNPN and SVGIG (reference sequence). The CDR3 nucleotides read TGTGCCTGGAGTGTTGCGGGAAATTCACCCCTCCACTTT. Translating it yields CAWSVAGNSPLHF.

V and J are TRBV7-9 and TRBJ1-5, with a weak D call TRBD1 (5 bases). The V gene's germline CDR1 is SEHNR and CDR2 FQNEAQ (reference sequence). This CDR3 comprises 14 residues. Trimming removed 7 bases at V and 4 bases at J, with 14 bases between. CDR3 sequence (DNA): TGTGCCAGCAACTCAGGGATGGGTAATCAGCCCCAGCATTTT. Encoded protein: CASNSGMGNQPQHF.